This TCR beta chain stems from a study of cytomegalovirus exposure and HLA in healthy donors. Study-level results: According to a later analysis, donors in an Asian-associated ancestry cluster reportedly had fewer N-insertions than the 666-donor mean. Later on, a genetic analysis was performed. It linked a missense variant in DCLRE1C with V- and J-gene trimming of TCR beta. In a later analysis, common viral pathogens appeared linked to several of the most significant clusters.

With regard to this clone: What it binds is not known.

Trimming took 7 bases from V and 0 from J; bases not matched to a gene: 15. Per germline, CDR1 ENHRY and CDR2 SYGVKD. There are 18 residues in the CDR3. Researchers ran the PCR with 60 Vbeta and 13 Jbeta primers. As originally analysed: A follow-up analysis tallied tens of millions of unique TCR beta chains, approximately 11 million shared. TCRdb keeps only in-frame clones here, not all; method: immunoSEQ multiplex PCR. V, J and clone size were drawn from that table, and D and trimming were deduced from the DNA. The data contain about 94,000 clones, more than 60% of them singletons. The receptor comes from a man aged 25-45 years in good health and CMV-seronegative. The genes are TRBV10-3 and TRBJ2-1; TRBD2 matches 7 bases. Source material: PBMCs. The CDR3 loop is CAIKDTASGLSSYNEQFF. In DNA, the CDR3 is TGTGCCATCAAGGATACGGCTAGCGGCCTTAGCTCCTACAATGAGCAGTTCTTC.